The following is a TCR beta chain sequence with its context. Its specific antigen is unknown. No base-level quality is on record; no much larger clone is a single base apart. Library preparation used UMI-ligation and nested PCR. To cover both TRBC1 and TRBC2, the beta constant-region primer consisted of an equimolar mix of two oligonucleotides. The ligated cDNA went through four rounds of PCR with nested alpha and beta constant-region primers together with the SP2 primer. A single-stranded oligonucleotide carrying the SP2 primer and a 12-nucleotide UMI was ligated to the 3' end of the cDNA by T4 RNA ligase 1. Incubation of the ligation reaction lasted roughly 19-24 hours at 16 degrees C. To avoid over-amplification, PCR2 was usually performed as a SYBR Green qPCR and halted once a predetermined threshold was reached. Agencourt AMPure XP magnetic beads were used for all purifications after the first. Library amounts were measured by Qubit and library quality was assessed on a TapeStation, where the main peak was expected at around 650 bp. Sequencing of the pooled libraries was done on an Illumina MiSeq using v2 2x251 paired-end kits, which typically yielded roughly 0.95-2 million reads per sample. Each sample's library went into the pool at about 4 nM, and about 5-7% PhiX was added to help with cluster recognition. The authors' pipeline ran thus. V and J genes were assigned to Demultiplexor-processed FASTQ reads by Decombinator through tag matching, with a single base-pair mismatch being allowed. By using UMIs, Collapsinator corrected both sequencing errors and the frequency errors caused by PCR heterogeneity. TCRs were translated and CDR3s were extracted from the conserved cysteine to the FGXG phenylalanine by CDR3Translator, with non-productive sequences being flagged. Gini, Shannon entropy and inverse Simpson indices were calculated on repertoires that had been subsampled to equal numbers of UMI-defined TCRs. Within the linear range, a power law was fitted to clonotype abundance distributions using maximum likelihood. Similar UMI counts, unique TCR numbers and clonal distributions were obtained with the pipeline and with MIGEC on one naive CD8 sample. In one analysis, naive TCRs also found in any memory subset of the same donor were removed from the naive repertoire. Repertoires were searched for around 7,300 CMV-associated CDR3 sequences compiled from VDJdb and a published dataset. Through fastp at Q25 and MiXCR, TCRdb rebuilt clones from the public reads, retaining in-frame beta chains. Records with the same CDR3 protein are collapsed into one entry carrying the most frequent genes and DNA. The V and J calls and clone size come from TCRdb's table, not from the authors' own analysis. The sample table contains 120,000 to 150,000 distinct CDR3 sequences; only one count was recorded for about 23% of them. The ten top clones hold approximately 0.1% of the sample.

The CDR3 measures 15 amino acids from cysteine to phenylalanine. Only CDR3 DNA remains: 45 bases, in frame from the first base. The germline V gene gives CDR1 as MNHEY and CDR2 as SVGAGI. Trimmed from V: 5 bases; trimmed from J: 4 bases; junction bases lacking a gene match: 8. Separate amplification of TCR alpha and beta chain libraries was performed from the second PCR step onward. The CMV status of each donor was determined by measuring IFNgamma production from CD4+ T cells after fresh PBMCs had been stimulated overnight with CMV viral lysate. Using Miltenyi beads, CD4 T cells were first positively selected, and CD8 T cells were then positively selected from the CD4-negative fraction. After staining for CD3, CD4, CD8, CD45RA, CD27 and a live/dead dye, cells were sorted on a BD Aria II into four subsets based on CD45RA and CD27. Three healthy volunteers provided blood, and each donor's sample was split into CD4 and CD8 T cells and then further divided into four differentiation subsets. Around 120 ml of peripheral blood was collected from each donor, and PBMC were isolated from the blood using Ficoll-Paque PLUS density-gradient centrifugation. Sorted cells were lysed in RLT buffer, and RNA was extracted with a Qiagen RNeasy kit and stored at -80°C.

The sample belongs to a study of naive and memory T cell subsets (TCRdb year 2017). A note on the overall study: The study applied an open-source, UMI-based TCR alpha and beta sequencing pipeline to sorted naive and memory peripheral blood T cell subsets. Complete agreement was observed between the functional CMV T cell responses and the IgG serology results. RNA was DNase-treated and reverse transcribed with TCR constant-region primers, mostly using SuperScript III. General findings and caveats noted by the study authors: Once error correction was done, more than 90% of naive TCR sequences showed up just once, which made the naive abundance distributions much steeper than those of the memory subsets. RNA-based TCR counts may be affected by expression changes linked to T cell activation and differentiation. TCR abundance followed a power law whose exponent differed between naive and memory subsets but was consistent across the three individuals. No ground truth was available to validate the repertoire findings for the naive and memory subsets. Single alpha or beta chain sequences, rather than paired alpha/beta receptors, were used to define clonotypes. In both CD4 and CD8 cells, the Gini index increased while Shannon and inverse Simpson diversity decreased from naive through CM, EM and EMRA. A few larger clonotypes were found in naive repertoires, especially CD8, and these larger clonotypes were possibly memory cells re-expressing CD45RA.

The chain couples TRBV6-5 to TRBJ1-3; 7 bases in the middle match TRBD1. This clonotype was sampled from a human donor in good health. The source material was naive CD4+ T cells from blood. Sample cell subset or site, as interpreted from the label and publication: naive T cells, CD45RA high CD27+. The nucleotide sequence reads as follows: TGTGCCAGCAGTCGGGACAGCCTCCAAGGAAACACCATATATTTT. The resulting protein is CASSRDSLQGNTIYF.